The 18 T cell receptor beta chains below come from one sample, sequenced in a study of blood T cell repertoires in COVID-19. Repertoires were generated with immunoSEQ multiplex PCR, while TCRdb's copy carries only in-frame clones and drops some. The sample has 180,000 or so clones, approximately 91% seen once. The sample was peripheral blood. The receptor source for this set is a man aged 35 to 55 with acute or convalescent COVID-19.

The chain combines TRBV2 with TRBJ1-2; D might be TRBD1 (5 bases). This CDR3 has 13 residues. In germline, CDR1 is SNHLY, CDR2 FYNNEI. Trimming removed 3 bases from V and 8 bases from J, with 13 bases in between. In DNA, the CDR3 is TGTGCCAGCAGTGAGGTTTTGGGGCGCGGCTACACCTTC. Protein: CASSEVLGRGYTF.

The chain couples TRBV5-5 to TRBJ2-7; D possibly corresponds to TRBD1 (6 bases). CDR1 is SGHKS, CDR2 YYEKEE, per germline (reference sequence). The length of the CDR3 is 13 residues. V lost 1 base to trimming and J lost 6 bases, with 11 bases between them. CDR3 sequence (DNA): TGTGCCAGCAGCTTGTCAACAGGGCCCGAGCAGTACTTC. Residues: CASSLSTGPEQYF.

The chain combines TRBV7-8 with TRBJ1-1; 8 bases line up with TRBD1. V gave up 1 base and J gave up 4 bases; unmatched junction bases: 2. This CDR3 region has 14 residues. The germline V gene encodes CDR1 SGHVS and CDR2 FQNEAQ. CDR3 sequence reads: CASSLDRGSTEAFF. DNA for the CDR3: TGTGCCAGCAGCTTAGACAGGGGGAGCACTGAAGCTTTCTTT.

In this sample, this clone turned up once. This chain links TRBV20-1 with TRBJ1-2; 9 bases map to TRBD1. This CDR3 is built from 13 residues. Germline V gene sequence: CDR1 DFQATT, CDR2 SNEGSKA (reference sequence). V shed 3 bases, J shed 4 bases, and the junction held 3 bases outside the gene matches. The CDR3 sequence is CSASVGQGYGYTF. CDR3 nucleotide sequence: TGCAGTGCTAGTGTGGGACAGGGCTATGGCTACACCTTC.

The chain uses TRBV5-8 and TRBJ2-3; TRBD2 aligns across 12 bases. The germline V gene has CDR1 SGHTS and CDR2 YDEGEE. V was pared by 4 bases and J by 1 base, with 4 bases of the junction left unmatched. CDR3 length: 16 amino acids. This CDR3 reads CASSPWTSGGTDTQYF. The CDR3 DNA is TGTGCCAGCAGCCCGTGGACTAGCGGGGGCACAGATACGCAGTATTTT.

V and J are TRBV30 and TRBJ2-7; D perhaps matches TRBD1 (6 bases). V lost 0 bases to trimming and J lost 12 bases, with 21 bases between them. Germline CDR1 and CDR2: GTSNPN and SVGIG (reference sequence). The CDR3 sequence is 14 residues long. CDR3 residues: CAWSVKGGDTRPYF. DNA of the CDR3: TGTGCCTGGAGTGTAAAAGGGGGTGATACCAGGCCGTACTTC.

The CDR3, as DNA: TGCGCCAGCAGCTTGGCATTAGCGTCAGATACGCAGTATTTT. As protein: CASSLALASDTQYF. The chain has TRBV5-1 and TRBJ2-3, with D perhaps matching TRBD2 (5 bases). Germline loops: CDR1 SGHRS, CDR2 YFSETQ. The CDR3 has 14 amino acids. V lost 0 bases and J 4 bases, leaving 9 bases between the germline ends.

The V gene is TRBV10-1, the J gene TRBJ1-4, with D hard to call. The CDR3 has 13 residues. Trimming left V 6 bases short and J 4 bases short, with 9 bases between. Germline CDR1 is WNHNN and CDR2 is SYGVQD (reference sequence). The CDR3 reads CASSNSVNEKLFF. The CDR3 DNA reads as TGCGCCAGCAGCAACAGTGTTAATGAAAAACTGTTTTTT.

This clone came up once. The genes are TRBV7-6 and TRBJ1-4; maybe TRBD1 (5 bases). V dropped 5 bases and J dropped 8 bases, with 18 bases sitting between them. The CDR3 runs to 15 residues. Germline V gene lookup returns CDR1 SGHVS and CDR2 FNYEAQ. DNA of the CDR3: TGTGCCAGCAGCCCGAACCCGACAGTAAGCGAAAAACTGTTTTTT. Residues: CASSPNPTVSEKLFF.

The chain carries TRBV11-1 and TRBJ2-2, with D maybe TRBD1 (6 bases). The CDR3 sequence is 13 residues long. Germline CDR1 SGHAT, CDR2 FQDESV (reference sequence). V was shortened by 5 bases and J by 7 bases, with 11 bases between the two germline ends. The chain's CDR3 is CASSLDRIGELFF. CDR3 in DNA: TGTGCCAGCAGCCTCGACAGGATCGGGGAGCTGTTTTTT.

The chain carries TRBV28 and TRBJ1-1; unclear D gene. V was trimmed by 2 bases and J by 0 bases, leaving 7 bases between them. The CDR3 length is 14 residues. Per the germline V gene, CDR1 is MDHEN and CDR2 is SYDVKM. The CDR3 nucleotides are TGTGCCAGCAGTTTAGATCCGGTGAACACTGAAGCTTTCTTT. Its translation is CASSLDPVNTEAFF.

Concerning this clone: The junction shows a germline mismatch at one end, possibly a read error. V usage is TRBV7-2 and J usage is TRBJ2-2, with 7 positions matching TRBD1. Germline V lookup: CDR1 SGHTA, CDR2 FQGNSA. The CDR3 is made up of 14 amino acids. CDR3 region: CASSSDRNPGELFF. The CDR3 DNA reads as TGTGCCAGCAGCTCGGACAGGAACCCCGGGGAGCTGTTTTTT.

This clone was observed at least ten times. The CDR3 here is CASDSGAEAFF. The CDR3, as DNA: TGCGCCAGCGATTCGGGTGCCGAAGCTTTCTTT. This chain links TRBV4-1 with TRBJ1-1; D remains unclear. The CDR3 is 11 amino acids. Germline V gene data show CDR1 as MGHRA and CDR2 as YSYEKL. The V gene lost 8 bases and the J gene lost 8 bases, with 12 bases spanning the gap.

This chain uses TRBV19 with TRBJ2-3; the D is unclear. Trimming left V 1 base short and J 2 bases short, with 16 bases between. The CDR3 length is 17 residues. Germline CDR1 reads LNHDA; CDR2 reads SQIVND (reference sequence). The chain's CDR3 is CASSIAESRFYTDTQYF. Written as DNA, the CDR3 is TGTGCCAGTAGTATAGCTGAGTCTAGATTCTACACAGATACGCAGTATTTT.

This chain connects TRBV6-5 to TRBJ2-1, with 7 bases matching TRBD1. Germline V gives CDR1 MNHEY, CDR2 SVGAGI. J lost 0 bases, V lost 2 bases, and 4 bases had no gene match. The length of the CDR3 is 16 residues. CDR3 in amino acids: CASSYQGQSSYNEQFF. The CDR3 bases are TGTGCCAGCAGTTACCAGGGACAGAGCTCCTACAATGAGCAGTTCTTC.

CDR3: CASQRDRSNTEAFF. The DNA of the CDR3 is TGTGCTAGTCAGCGGGACAGGAGTAACACTGAAGCTTTCTTT. The chain carries TRBV12-5 and TRBJ1-1; TRBD1 matches 8 bases. With 8 bases clipped from V and 2 bases from J, the junction kept 7 bases outside the gene matches. The CDR3 totals 14 residues. Germline lookup yields CDR1 LGHNT and CDR2 FRNRAP.

This clone was counted a few times. The chain couples TRBV6-5 to TRBJ1-1, with TRBD1 matching 10 bases. V dropped 6 bases and J dropped 4; count of bases not matched to a gene: 8. In germline, CDR1 is MNHEY, CDR2 SVGAGI. The CDR3 contains 15 residues. CDR3 bases: TGTGCCAGCAGACGCGGACAGGGGGTAGCCACTGAAGCTTTCTTT. Its protein product is CASRRGQGVATEAFF.

This sequence joins TRBV5-4 and TRBJ1-1; 7 nucleotides align to TRBD1. The CDR3 runs to 15 residues. CDR1 and CDR2 (germline): SGHNT, YYREEE (reference sequence). J was trimmed by 0 bases and V by 4 bases; bases with no gene match: 6. CDR3: CASSREGAMNTEAFF. CDR3 nucleotide sequence: TGTGCCAGCAGCCGAGAGGGGGCTATGAACACTGAAGCTTTCTTT.